This TCR beta chain was documented in a study of CD8 T cells in Susac syndrome. The germline V gene has CDR1 LGHDT and CDR2 YNNKEL (reference sequence). Trimming cost V 4 bases and J 1 base, with 10 bases left between them. This CDR3 contains 14 residues. Random hexamers served to reverse transcribe roughly 0.45 to 1 ug RNA. MiXCR, applied by TCRdb to the immunoSEQ multiplex PCR reads, yields one record per CDR3 protein. The data hold 200,000 to 250,000 distinct CDR3 sequences, with over 85% observed a single time. This clonotype was observed once. This clonotype was obtained from a human donor with multiple sclerosis. The sample was CD4+ T cells from PBMCs. The rearrangement joins TRBV3-1 to TRBJ1-1; D not resolved. CDR3 nucleotides: TGTGCCAGCAGCCGACGGGAAACGAACACTGAAGCTTTCTTT. This gives the protein CASSRRETNTEAFF.